Described below is a single TCR beta chain sequence and its context. Its antigen is unknown. A TCRbeta library incorporating unique molecular identifiers was prepared. TCRdb re-derived calls from the PCR reads in MiXCR, one entry per CDR3 protein. Altogether about 440,000 distinct CDR3 sequences are present, approximately 42% being singletons, with the ten largest covering around a quarter. These data belong to a study of T-cell reconstitution after alpha-beta-depleted transplantation in children. Study-wide results and limits: T cells produced anew were the main source of T-cell counts and diversity one year after transplant. Several hundred expanded graft clones reportedly supplied alpha-beta T cells about two months after transplant. High day-60 TCRbeta diversity in some patients came from surviving recipient T cells and thymic progenitors.

The CDR3 runs 14 residues. The germline V and J ends were trimmed by 0 bases and 8 bases, with 10 bases remaining between them. Germline lookup yields CDR1 ENHRY and CDR2 SYGVKD. The genes are TRBV10-3 and TRBJ1-4; D unclear. The sequenced sample was PBMCs, obtained before TCRalphabeta/CD19-depleted stem cell transplant. This receptor was taken from a girl aged 2-10 years with aplastic anemia, due to receive a stem cell transplant. The CDR3 spells CAISESGVEEKLFF. The CDR3 bases are TGTGCCATCAGTGAGTCGGGAGTAGAGGAAAAACTGTTTTTT.